This TCR beta chain was recorded in a study of technical replicates of blood from several donors (dated by TCRdb to the late 2010s). Worth noting for this clone: What this receptor recognizes is not known. No much larger clonotype is one base removed from it; base qualities were not supplied.

Libraries came from the immunoSEQ multiplex PCR assay. Entries here come from immuneACCESS through TCRdb and include only in-frame sequences with V and J called. Some clones fail to appear in such tables; in the studies checked, an unresolved V gene covers under half of the shortfall, and the cause of the remainder is unknown. Present in this sample are 90,000 or so clones, approximately 95% of which were seen just once. The ten largest clones add up to 0.34% of the sample. Germline trimming: 4 bases from V, 11 bases from J; junction bases outside gene matches: 14. The CDR3 covers 13 residues, taking in both the cysteine and the phenylalanine. CDR3 DNA is the only sequence kept; it has 39 bases, read in frame from the first base. CDR1 and CDR2 are read off the germline V gene (reference sequence) as GTSNPN and SVGIG.

The sequencing input was T cells isolated from PBMCs. The rearrangement combines TRBV30 with TRBJ2-7, and 7 junction bases match TRBD1. The clonotype originates from a human donor in good health. The nucleotide sequence reads TGTGCCTGGACCCCTCTGACAGGGACCCAAAAGTACTTC. It specifies CAWTPLTGTQKYF.